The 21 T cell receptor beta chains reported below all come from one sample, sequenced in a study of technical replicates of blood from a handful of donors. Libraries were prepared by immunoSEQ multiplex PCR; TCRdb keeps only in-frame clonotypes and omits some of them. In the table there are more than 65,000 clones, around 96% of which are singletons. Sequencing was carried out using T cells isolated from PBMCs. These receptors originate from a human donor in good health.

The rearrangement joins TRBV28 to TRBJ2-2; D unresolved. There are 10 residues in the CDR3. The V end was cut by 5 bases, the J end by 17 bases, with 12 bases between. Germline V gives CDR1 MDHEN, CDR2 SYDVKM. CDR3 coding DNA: TGTGCCAGCAGTAAAACAACCTTATTTTTT. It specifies CASSKTTLFF.

CDR3 nucleotide sequence: TGTGCCAGCAGTGAGTTCCCAGCGGGAGTCAGGGAGACCCAGTACTTC. It codes for CASSEFPAGVRETQYF. The rearrangement joins TRBV25-1 to TRBJ2-5, with 8 nucleotides matching TRBD2. The junction had 11 bases not matched to a gene; V was cut back by 3 bases and J by 5 bases. CDR3 length equals 16 residues. The germline gives CDR1 MGHDK, CDR2 SYGVNS.

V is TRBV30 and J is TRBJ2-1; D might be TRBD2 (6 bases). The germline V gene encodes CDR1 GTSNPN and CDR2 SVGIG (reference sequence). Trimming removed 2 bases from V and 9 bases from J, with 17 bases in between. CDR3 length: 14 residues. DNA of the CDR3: TGTGCCTGGAGTACCGGGACTGGAAGGTCTGAGCAGTTCTTC. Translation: CAWSTGTGRSEQFF.

The CDR3 protein is CASRQTAGGEKLFF. The CDR3 DNA sequence: TGTGCCAGCAGGCAAACTGCGGGGGGGGAAAAACTGTTTTTT. The chain carries TRBV7-8 and TRBJ1-4, with D tentatively TRBD1 (5 bases). V shed 6 bases and J shed 8 bases, with 16 bases lying between them. The CDR3 spans 14 residues. CDR1 SGHVS and CDR2 FQNEAQ come from the germline V gene.

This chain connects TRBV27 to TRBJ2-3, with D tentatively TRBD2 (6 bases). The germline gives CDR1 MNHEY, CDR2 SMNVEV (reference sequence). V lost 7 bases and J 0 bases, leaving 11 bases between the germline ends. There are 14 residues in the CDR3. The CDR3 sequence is CASTTGTSTDTQYF. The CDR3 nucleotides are TGTGCCAGCACCACGGGGACTAGCACAGATACGCAGTATTTT.

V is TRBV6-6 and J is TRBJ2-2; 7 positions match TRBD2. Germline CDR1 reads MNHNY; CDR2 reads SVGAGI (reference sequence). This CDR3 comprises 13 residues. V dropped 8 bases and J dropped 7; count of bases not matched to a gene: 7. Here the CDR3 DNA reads TGTGCCAGCCGTGGGAGGGGAAGCGGGGAGCTGTTTTTT. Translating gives CASRGRGSGELFF.

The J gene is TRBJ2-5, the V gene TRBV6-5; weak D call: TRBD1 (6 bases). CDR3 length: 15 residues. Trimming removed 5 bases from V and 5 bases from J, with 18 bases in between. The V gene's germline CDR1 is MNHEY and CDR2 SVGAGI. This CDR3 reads CASSRFTGSSETQYF. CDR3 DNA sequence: TGTGCCAGCAGTCGCTTTACAGGGTCTTCGGAGACCCAGTACTTC.

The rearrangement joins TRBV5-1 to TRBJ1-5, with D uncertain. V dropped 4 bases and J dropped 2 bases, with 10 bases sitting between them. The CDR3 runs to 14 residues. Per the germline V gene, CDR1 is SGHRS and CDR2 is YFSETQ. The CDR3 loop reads CASSKEGGNQPQHF. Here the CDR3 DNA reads TGCGCCAGCAGCAAAGAGGGTGGCAATCAGCCCCAGCATTTT.

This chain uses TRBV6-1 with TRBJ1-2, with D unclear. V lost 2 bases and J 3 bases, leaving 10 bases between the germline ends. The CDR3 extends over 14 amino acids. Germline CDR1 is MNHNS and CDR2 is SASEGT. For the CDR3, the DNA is TGTGCCAGCAGTGAATATGAGGGTGACTATGGCTACACCTTC. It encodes CASSEYEGDYGYTF.

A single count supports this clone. CDR3 amino acids: CASSQRRAEHTGELFF. Here the CDR3 DNA reads TGTGCCAGCAGCCAACGCAGGGCCGAGCACACCGGGGAGCTGTTTTTT. The chain is built from TRBV14 and TRBJ2-2, with a possible D match to TRBD1 (5 bases). The CDR3 runs to 16 residues. The V gene lost 2 bases and the J gene lost 3 bases, with 13 bases spanning the gap. Germline V gene sequence: CDR1 SGHDN, CDR2 FVKESK.

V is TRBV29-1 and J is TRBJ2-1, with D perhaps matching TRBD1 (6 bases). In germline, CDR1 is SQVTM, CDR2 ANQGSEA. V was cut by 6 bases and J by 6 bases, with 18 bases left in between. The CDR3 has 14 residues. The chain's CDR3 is CSVHREVNLNEQFF. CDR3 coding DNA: TGCAGCGTCCACAGGGAAGTGAACCTCAATGAGCAGTTCTTC.

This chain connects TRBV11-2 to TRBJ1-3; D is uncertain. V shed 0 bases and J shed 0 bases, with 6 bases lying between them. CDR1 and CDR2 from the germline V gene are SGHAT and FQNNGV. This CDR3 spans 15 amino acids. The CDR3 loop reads CASSLDPFSGNTIYF. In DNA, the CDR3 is TGTGCCAGCAGCTTAGATCCTTTCTCTGGAAACACCATATATTTT.

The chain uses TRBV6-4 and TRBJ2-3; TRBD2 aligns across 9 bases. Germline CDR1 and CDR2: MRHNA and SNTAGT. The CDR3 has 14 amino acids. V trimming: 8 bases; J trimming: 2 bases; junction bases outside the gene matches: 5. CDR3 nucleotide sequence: TGTGCCAGCGGTAGCGGGAGTGTCACAGATACGCAGTATTTT. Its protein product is CASGSGSVTDTQYF.

In DNA form, the CDR3 reads TGTGCCAGCAGTTTGCCGGGGATGGGCAATCAGCCCCAGCATTTT. Translated: CASSLPGMGNQPQHF. The chain joins TRBV28 to TRBJ1-5; D is unclear. The germline V and J ends were trimmed by 3 bases and 2 bases, with 11 bases remaining between them. The CDR3 loop spans 15 amino acids. Germline lookup yields CDR1 MDHEN and CDR2 SYDVKM.

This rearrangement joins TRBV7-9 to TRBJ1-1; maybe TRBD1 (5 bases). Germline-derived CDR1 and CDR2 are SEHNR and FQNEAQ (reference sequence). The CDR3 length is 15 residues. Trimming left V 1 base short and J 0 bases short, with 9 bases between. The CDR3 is CASSLDGRVNTEAFF. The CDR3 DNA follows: TGTGCCAGCAGCTTAGACGGCAGGGTGAACACTGAAGCTTTCTTT.

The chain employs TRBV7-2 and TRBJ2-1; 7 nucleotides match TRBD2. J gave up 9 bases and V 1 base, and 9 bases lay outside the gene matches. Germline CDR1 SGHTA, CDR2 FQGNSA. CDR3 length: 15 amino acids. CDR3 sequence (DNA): TGTGCCAGCAGCTTAGGCGGCGGGAGTAATACTGAGCAGTTCTTC. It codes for CASSLGGGSNTEQFF.

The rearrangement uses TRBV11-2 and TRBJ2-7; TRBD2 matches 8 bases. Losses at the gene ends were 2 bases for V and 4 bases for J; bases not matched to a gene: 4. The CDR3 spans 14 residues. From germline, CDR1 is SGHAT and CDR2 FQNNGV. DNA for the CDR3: TGTGCCAGCAGCTTACAAGCGGGAGTGTACGAGCAGTACTTC. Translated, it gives CASSLQAGVYEQYF. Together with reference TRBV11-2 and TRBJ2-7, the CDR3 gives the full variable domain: EAGVAQSPRYKIIEKRQSVAFWCNPISGHATLYWYQQILGQGPKLLIQFQNNGVVDDSQLPKDRFSAERLKGVDSTLKIQPAKLEDSAVYLCASSLQAGVYEQYFGPGTRLTVT.

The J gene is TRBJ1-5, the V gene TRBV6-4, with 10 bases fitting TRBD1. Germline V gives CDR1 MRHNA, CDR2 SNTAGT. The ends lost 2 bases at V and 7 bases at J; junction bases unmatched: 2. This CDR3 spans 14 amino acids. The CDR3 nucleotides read TGTGCCAGCAGTGACAGGACAGGGGGGCAGCCCCAGCATTTT. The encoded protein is CASSDRTGGQPQHF.

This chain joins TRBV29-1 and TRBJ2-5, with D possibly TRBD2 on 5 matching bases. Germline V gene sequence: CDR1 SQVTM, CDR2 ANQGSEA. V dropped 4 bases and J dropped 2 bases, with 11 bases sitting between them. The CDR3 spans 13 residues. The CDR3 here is CSVGPRLQETQYF. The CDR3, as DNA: TGCAGCGTTGGGCCTAGACTACAAGAGACCCAGTACTTC.

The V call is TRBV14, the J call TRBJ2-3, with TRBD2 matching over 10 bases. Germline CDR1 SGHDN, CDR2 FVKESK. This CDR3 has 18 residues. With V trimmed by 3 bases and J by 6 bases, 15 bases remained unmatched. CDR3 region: CASSQSFGLAEDIDTQYF. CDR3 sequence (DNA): TGTGCCAGCAGCCAGTCCTTCGGACTAGCGGAAGATATTGATACGCAGTATTTT.

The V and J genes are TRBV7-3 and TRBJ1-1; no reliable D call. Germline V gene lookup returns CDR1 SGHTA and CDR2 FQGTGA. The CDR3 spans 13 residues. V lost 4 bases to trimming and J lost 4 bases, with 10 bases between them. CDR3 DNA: TGTGCCAGCAGCTGGCGGGCCTCCACTGAAGCTTTCTTT. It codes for CASSWRASTEAFF.